This TCR beta chain stems from a study of OX40 agonist ivuxolimab in advanced cancers. At the level of the study: Having had anti-PD-1, anti-PD-L1 or anti-CTLA-4 therapy before was allowed, and about 42% had some. Points from the study as a whole: The study found that CD8+ T cells averaged more expanded clones than CD4+.

On this clone itself: Its antigen is not known.

Germline V gives CDR1 SGHTA, CDR2 FQGNSA. The CDR3 consists of 16 residues. Between the trimmed V and J ends, which lost 0 bases and 4 bases, there was a span of 15 bases. Measured with immunoSEQ multiplex PCR; TCRdb has only the in-frame clones, and not every one. The sample lists 70,000 or so clones, 75% to 90% seen once, with roughly 6% in the top ten. Here the sequenced sample was CD4+ or CD8+ T cells sorted from blood, taken in a trial of the OX40 agonist ivuxolimab. This chain joins TRBV7-2 and TRBJ1-1; D call uncertain. This clonotype was sampled from an adult with an advanced solid tumor such as melanoma, head and neck, liver or kidney cancer. As DNA, the CDR3 is TGTGCCAGCAGCTTAGCCCCAGCCGTCGAGTTCACTGAAGCTTTCTTT. Its protein is CASSLAPAVEFTEAFF.